This passage covers 6 T cell receptor beta chains from one sample sequenced in a study of human T cells and chemical hapten exposure. Time point in this sample: pre-sensitization, week 0. Sample treatment: therapeutic diphenylcyclopropenone sensitization with weekly scalp DPC. Each CDR3 protein is one row after TCRdb ran MiXCR on the RACE reads. The sample lists fewer than 300,000 distinct CDR3 sequences, over 7.5% occurring once. Sample: whole blood, taken in connection with sensitization to the hapten diphenylcyclopropenone (DPC). These receptors were taken from a man aged 18 to 35 with alopecia areata. Some clones in this sample may be carry-over from other donors' samples.

This clonotype was counted a few times. The chain uses TRBV10-3 and TRBJ1-2; D is unclear. CDR3 size: 13 residues. V lost 0 bases and J 3 bases, leaving 5 bases between the germline ends. The germline V gene has CDR1 ENHRY and CDR2 SYGVKD. CDR3 nucleotide sequence: TGTGCCATCAGTGAGTCGTGGGACTATGGCTACACCTTC. Translated, it gives CAISESWDYGYTF.

The sample holds a few counts of this clonotype. The gene calls are TRBV12-3 or TRBV12-4 and TRBJ2-1; weak D call: TRBD2 (6 bases). Trimming removed 1 base from V and 6 bases from J, with 7 bases in between. The CDR3 spans 13 residues. CDR3 amino acids: CASSLGGINEQFF. CDR3 bases: TGTGCCAGCAGTTTAGGCGGGATCAATGAGCAGTTCTTC.

This clonotype was detected a few times. The rearrangement uses TRBV6-6 and TRBJ1-2, with D maybe TRBD1 (5 bases). The CDR3 length is 14 residues. V gave up 9 bases and J gave up 3 bases, with 17 bases separating them. Germline V lookup: CDR1 MNHNY, CDR2 SVGAGI (reference sequence). The CDR3 DNA follows: TGTGCCAGTTCACAGGATCCCCCTTACTATGGCTACACCTTC. This codes for CASSQDPPYYGYTF.

This CDR3 reads CASSQDASRNYGYTF. CDR3 nucleotide sequence: TGCGCCAGCAGCCAAGACGCAAGTCGAAACTATGGCTACACCTTC. The rearrangement links TRBV4-3 to TRBJ1-2; D call uncertain. Germline V gene sequence: CDR1 LGHNA, CDR2 YSLEER. The V end lost 0 bases, the J end lost 2 bases, and 10 bases lay between the germline ends. The CDR3 spans 15 residues.

The chain has TRBV7-3 and TRBJ2-2; TRBD1 matches 7 bases. Germline V gives CDR1 SGHTA, CDR2 FQGTGA. The CDR3 has 15 residues. The J segment lost 0 bases and the V segment lost 5 bases, leaving 3 bases of the junction unmatched. The CDR3 nucleotides read TGTGCCAGCAGCCGACAGGGCTCGAACACCGGGGAGCTGTTTTTT. It specifies CASSRQGSNTGELFF.

This clonotype was recorded many times. V usage is TRBV10-3 and J usage is TRBJ2-3; no clear D gene. V was clipped by 3 bases and J by 6 bases, with 10 bases between them. Germline values: CDR1 ENHRY, CDR2 SYGVKD. The CDR3 sequence is 13 residues long. The CDR3 loop is CAISDVGKDTQYF. CDR3 bases: TGTGCCATCAGTGATGTGGGCAAGGATACGCAGTATTTT.